This TCR beta chain emerged from a study of T cell responses to AZD1222 COVID-19 vaccine. Findings and caveats of the study: Clonal diversity was possibly underestimated, and the donors were mostly white British, with more females. Just a handful of AZD1222 recipients were seropositive at baseline. Repertoire collection took place solely once the T cell response had peaked.

V trimming: 3 bases; J trimming: 6 bases; junction bases outside the gene matches: 12. This CDR3 is 17 amino acids long. Germline V gene data show CDR1 as SGHRS and CDR2 as YFSETQ. About this clone: Its matching antigen is unknown.

Some clones are missing from TCRdb's copy, which holds only in-frame ones; the method was immunoSEQ multiplex PCR. Found here are some 180,000 clones, roughly 92% of them singletons; the top ten hold 1.6%. The chain carries TRBV5-1 and TRBJ2-1, with 10 bases lining up with TRBD2. This TCR derives from an adult in good health. This material consisted of peripheral blood, taken on day 0 of AZD1222 vaccination. DNA for the CDR3: TGCGCCAGCAGCTCACAACCCCCTAGCGGGGGAGGCAATGAGCAGTTCTTC. This sequence encodes CASSSQPPSGGGNEQFF.